This T cell receptor beta chain was observed in a study of blood T cell repertoires in COVID-19. Study in general: The United States, Italy and Spain were the sources of the acute and convalescent COVID-19 samples. From T cells, B-cell-depleted T cells, or PBMCs came the material, which was cDNA or gDNA.

Authors' data handling: Reference gene primer amplification gave nucleated cell count estimates. Method: immunoSEQ multiplex PCR; TCRdb's copy keeps in-frame clones and lacks some. The V and J calls and clone size come from that table; D and trimming were worked out from the DNA. The repertoire consists of about 120,000 clones, with around 80% occurring once and the leading ten covering roughly 2.6%. The sample taken for sequencing was peripheral blood. The source of this sequence is a man aged 45-65 years with acute or convalescent COVID-19.

The CDR3 loop is CASSLTSGADTQYF. In DNA form, the CDR3 reads TGCGCCAGCAGCTTGACTAGCGGGGCGGATACGCAGTATTTT. The chain is built from TRBV5-1 and TRBJ2-3; TRBD2 agrees at 10 bases. The germline gives CDR1 SGHRS, CDR2 YFSETQ. The junction had 2 bases not matched to a gene; V was cut back by 1 base and J by 6 bases. This CDR3 has 14 amino acids.